The source of this T cell receptor beta chain is a study of blood T cell repertoires in COVID-19. About the study: The United States, Italy and Spain provided the acute and convalescent COVID-19 samples.

V lost 4 bases and J lost 0; bases outside the gene matches: 8. CDR3 length equals 18 residues. CDR1 MGHRA and CDR2 YSYEKL come from the germline V gene. Participants, about 18 to 95 years old, spanned some 23 US areas. In assigning cohorts, the study relied on participant-reported clinical history. Authors' methods: Amplified reference gene primers provided the basis for estimating nucleated cell counts. TCRdb's table, derived via immunoSEQ multiplex PCR, lists solely in-frame clones and lacks some. V and J calls and clone size are those listed in that table; D and trimming were worked out from the DNA. This table holds 300,000 or so clones, roughly 90% found once.

This receptor was identified in a woman in her 30s who had recovered from COVID-19. The specimen was PBMCs or T cells enriched from blood (not recorded which). The V gene is TRBV4-1, the J gene TRBJ2-1, with 11 bases identical to TRBD2. The CDR3 here is CASSLGTSGSSSYNEQFF. CDR3 DNA sequence: TGCGCCAGCAGCCTAGGGACTAGCGGCTCGAGCTCCTACAATGAGCAGTTCTTC.